The 4 T cell receptor beta chains below all came from one sample that was sequenced in a study of shared clonotypes between healthy human individuals. The data were produced by immunoSEQ multiplex PCR, yet TCRdb's version contains in-frame clones alone and is incomplete. The data show about 490,000 clones, with 76% seen just once and roughly 13% held by the top ten. Material for sequencing was PBMCs. The source of these receptors is a woman between 40 and 55 years old in good health. Some clones in this sample may be carry-over from other donors' samples.

The chain couples TRBV7-8 to TRBJ2-5; 12 bases fit TRBD2. The ends lost 5 bases at V and 4 bases at J; junction bases unmatched: 23. Germline values: CDR1 SGHVS, CDR2 FQNEAQ. This CDR3 comprises 21 residues. The CDR3, as DNA: TGTGCCAGCAGCACTTCGAGGTTTCTAGCGGGAGGGCCTTCAATTCTAGAGACCCAGTACTTC. Protein sequence: CASSTSRFLAGGPSILETQYF.

The chain links TRBV2 to TRBJ2-2; 8 positions agree with TRBD2. Per germline, CDR1 SNHLY and CDR2 FYNNEI. The CDR3 spans 15 residues. V shed 4 bases and J 2 bases; nucleotides not matched to a gene: 3. The CDR3 DNA reads as TGTGCCAGCAGTGCGGCGGGAGGCAACACCGGGGAGCTGTTTTTT. This codes for CASSAAGGNTGELFF.

This chain joins TRBV4-1 and TRBJ1-1, with 7 bases fitting TRBD1. Unmatched junction bases numbered 7, after V lost 3 bases and J lost 12 bases. The CDR3 has 12 residues. Per the germline V gene, CDR1 is MGHRA and CDR2 is YSYEKL. The CDR3: CASSQETGSTFF. The CDR3 nucleotides are TGCGCCAGCAGCCAGGAGACAGGGTCAACTTTCTTT.

This rearrangement joins TRBV18 to TRBJ1-5; 10 positions agree with TRBD1. This CDR3 spans 16 amino acids. Germline trimming cut 0 bases from V and 6 bases from J; bases unmatched to any gene: 5. CDR1 and CDR2 (germline): KGHSH, LQKENI. The CDR3 sequence: CASSPPSTGGSQPQHF. The CDR3 DNA follows: TGTGCCAGCTCACCACCCTCGACAGGGGGCAGTCAGCCCCAGCATTTT. Together with reference TRBV18 and TRBJ1-5, the CDR3 gives the full variable domain: NAGVMQNPRHLVRRRGQEARLRCSPMKGHSHVYWYRQLPEEGLKFMVYLQKENIIDESGMPKERFSAEFPKEGPSILRIQQVVRGDSAAYFCASSPPSTGGSQPQHFGDGTRLSIL.